This is a list of T cell receptor beta chains from one sample in a study of blood T cell repertoires in COVID-19. The method was immunoSEQ multiplex PCR; TCRdb's version includes in-frame clones alone and lacks a portion of them. The sample carries roughly 250,000 clones, 70% to 90% recorded once. What was sequenced was peripheral blood. These receptors were obtained from a woman aged 40 to 55 with acute or convalescent COVID-19. The CDR3 runs from the conserved cysteine through the conserved F or W. Each record gives: J gene, V gene, D gene, clone size, CDR3 protein, CDR3 DNA. The D gene is left open where the match is weak. Some rows have no size entry. The others give once, few or many, or a class for an expanded clone.

>TRBJ1-6|TRBV27|TRBD1|-
CASSPKTGGSSYNSPLHF
TGTGCCAGCAGTCCTAAGACAGGGGGAAGCTCCTATAATTCACCCCTCCACTTT
>TRBJ2-6|TRBV19|-|-
CASSSGSPSGANVLTF
TGTGCCAGTAGTTCGGGAAGTCCCTCTGGGGCCAACGTCCTGACTTTC
>TRBJ1-4|TRBV3-1/TRBV3-2|-|-
CASSQDSPQKKLFF
TGTGCCAGCAGCCAAGATAGCCCTCAGAAAAAACTGTTTTTT
>TRBJ1-2|TRBV2|-|-
CASSENPKGSYGYTF
TGTGCCAGCAGTGAAAACCCCAAGGGGTCCTATGGCTACACCTTC
>TRBJ1-3|TRBV6-1|-|-
CASSERGGNTIYF
TGTGCCAGCAGTGAAAGGGGAGGAAACACCATATATTTT
>TRBJ1-6|TRBV6-4|-|-
CASSDRGGNSPLHF
TGTGCCAGCAGTGACAGGGGGGGAAATTCACCCCTCCACTTT
>TRBJ1-6|TRBV6-4|TRBD1|-
CASSARQGTSPLHF
TGTGCCAGCAGTGCGAGACAGGGAACTTCACCCCTCCACTTT
>TRBJ2-1|TRBV3-1/TRBV3-2|TRBD2|-
CASSRAGGAYNEQFF
TGTGCCAGCAGCCGAGCGGGGGGAGCCTACAATGAGCAGTTCTTC
>TRBJ1-1|TRBV19|-|-
CASSRPGQGSPEAFF
TGTGCCAGTAGTAGGCCGGGTCAGGGAAGTCCTGAAGCTTTCTTT
>TRBJ1-1|TRBV11-2|-|-
CASSSEGGFNTEAFF
TGTGCCAGCAGCTCCGAGGGAGGGTTCAACACTGAAGCTTTCTTT
>TRBJ2-3|TRBV6-5|-|-
CASSYRSEGRDTQYF
TGTGCCAGCAGTTATCGTAGCGAGGGGAGGGATACGCAGTATTTT
>TRBJ2-1|TRBV5-1|TRBD2|-
CASSLPGLAVDEQFF
TGCGCCAGCAGCTTGCCAGGACTAGCGGTCGATGAGCAGTTCTTC
>TRBJ2-3|TRBV10-2|-|-
CASSESTGVDTQYF
TGCGCCAGCAGTGAGTCCACGGGGGTAGATACGCAGTATTTT
>TRBJ2-5|TRBV23-1|TRBD1|-
CASSSPGTGHTHQETQYF
TGCGCCAGCAGTTCTCCCGGGACAGGGCATACACACCAAGAGACCCAGTACTTC
>TRBJ1-2|TRBV5-5|-|once
CASSSRAHGYTF
TGTGCCAGCAGCTCCAGGGCCCATGGCTACACCTTC
>TRBJ2-2|TRBV3-1/TRBV3-2|TRBD2|few
CASSQTSGTGELFF
TGTGCCAGCAGCCAAACTAGCGGCACCGGGGAGCTGTTTTTT
>TRBJ1-4|TRBV6-5|-|-
CASRSTGSIGEKLFF
TGTGCCAGCAGATCTACAGGGAGCATCGGTGAAAAACTGTTTTTT
>TRBJ2-3|TRBV6-1|-|-
CASSEVLSDTQYF
TGTGCCAGCAGTGAAGTTCTTTCAGATACGCAGTATTTT
>TRBJ1-3|TRBV25-1|-|-
CASSEWSREENSGNTIYF
TGTGCCAGCAGTGAATGGTCGAGGGAGGAAAACTCTGGAAACACCATATATTTT
>TRBJ1-1|TRBV7-3|-|-
CASSLSGYPNEAFF
TGTGCCAGCAGCTTGTCCGGGTACCCGAATGAAGCTTTCTTT
>TRBJ2-2|TRBV29-1|-|once
CSVEDLGELFF
TGCAGCGTTGAAGATCTTGGGGAGCTGTTTTTT
>TRBJ2-1|TRBV5-1|TRBD2|few
CASSFLAGGQNEQFF
TGCGCCAGCAGCTTCCTAGCGGGGGGCCAAAATGAGCAGTTCTTC
>TRBJ1-2|TRBV10-3|-|-
CAIKANRDTDGYTF
TGTGCCATCAAGGCCAACCGGGACACCGATGGCTACACCTTC
>TRBJ1-2|TRBV2|TRBD1|-
CASTADRRKVYGYTF
TGTGCCAGCACCGCGGACAGGAGGAAGGTGTATGGCTACACCTTC
>TRBJ1-1|TRBV5-1|-|-
CASSPWGLGTEAFF
TGCGCCAGCAGCCCATGGGGGCTGGGCACTGAAGCTTTCTTT
>TRBJ1-2|TRBV5-7|-|-
CASSLTGQGYTF
TGTGCCAGCAGCTTGACGGGACAAGGCTACACCTTC
>TRBJ2-1|TRBV24-1|TRBD2|once
CATSDSTTSDEQFF
TGTGCCACCAGTGACTCGACGACTAGCGATGAGCAGTTCTTC
>TRBJ2-3|TRBV5-6|TRBD2|-
CASSWTLAGADTQYF
TGTGCCAGCAGCTGGACCCTAGCGGGGGCAGATACGCAGTATTTT
>TRBJ1-2|TRBV10-3|-|-
CAISESKVRVYGYTF
TGTGCCATCAGTGAGTCGAAGGTCAGGGTATATGGCTACACCTTC
>TRBJ1-3|TRBV9|-|-
CASAQGNTIYF
TGTGCCAGCGCTCAGGGAAACACCATATATTTT
>TRBJ1-3|TRBV21-1|-|-
CASSNSQAGTGGAGGGNTIYF
TGTGCCAGCAGCAACTCCCAGGCCGGGACAGGGGGCGCGGGCGGAGGAAACACCATATATTTT
>TRBJ1-2|TRBV6-5|-|-
CASRTQVNYGYTF
TGTGCCAGCAGAACTCAGGTTAACTATGGCTACACCTTC
>TRBJ1-2|TRBV30|TRBD1|-
CAWKDRARVYGYTF
TGTGCCTGGAAAGACAGGGCTCGAGTCTATGGCTACACCTTC
>TRBJ2-3|TRBV2|TRBD2|-
CASPGLAADTQYF
TGTGCCAGCCCGGGACTAGCTGCAGATACGCAGTATTTT
>TRBJ1-2|TRBV7-2|-|-
CASSLQGSEGYTF
TGTGCCAGCAGTCTACAGGGCTCGGAAGGCTACACCTTC
>TRBJ2-6|TRBV6-5|TRBD2|-
CASTYGGGAGANVLTF
TGTGCCAGCACTTACGGGGGGGGCGCTGGGGCCAACGTCCTGACTTTC
>TRBJ1-6|TRBV10-2|-|-
CASSESPGRNSPLHF
TGCGCCAGCAGTGAGTCGCCAGGGCGTAATTCACCCCTCCACTTT
>TRBJ1-1|TRBV5-1|TRBD1|once
CASSLTGGTEAFF
TGCGCCAGCAGCCTGACAGGGGGCACTGAAGCTTTCTTT
>TRBJ1-1|TRBV21-1|-|-
CASSKSGDPRTEAFF
TGTGCCAGCAGCAAATCAGGGGACCCGAGGACTGAAGCTTTCTTT
>TRBJ1-1|TRBV2|-|-
CATQKAGVGTEAFF
TGTGCTACCCAAAAGGCGGGGGTCGGCACTGAAGCTTTCTTT
>TRBJ2-1|TRBV5-1|-|few
CASSQGQEYNEQFF
TGCGCCAGCAGCCAGGGACAAGAATACAATGAGCAGTTCTTC
>TRBJ1-6|TRBV30|-|-
CALRQASYNSPLHF
TGTGCCTTAAGACAGGCGTCCTATAATTCACCCCTCCACTTT
>TRBJ2-1|TRBV9|-|-
CASSIGTSDNEQFF
TGTGCCAGCAGCATCGGGACATCGGATAATGAGCAGTTCTTC
>TRBJ1-2|TRBV6-1|-|-
CASIGGYGYTF
TGTGCCAGCATAGGAGGGTATGGCTACACCTTC
>TRBJ2-2|TRBV11-3|-|-
CASSLEEGWGDNTGELFF
TGTGCCAGCAGCTTAGAGGAGGGGTGGGGAGATAACACCGGGGAGCTGTTTTTT
>TRBJ1-2|TRBV10-3|-|few
CAISGASNYGYTF
TGTGCCATCAGTGGGGCATCTAACTATGGCTACACCTTC
>TRBJ1-5|TRBV18|-|-
CASSPPDRRPQHF
TGTGCCAGCTCACCACCCGACAGGAGGCCCCAGCATTTT
>TRBJ2-1|TRBV3-1/TRBV3-2|TRBD2|once
CASSSRTSGGKGEQFF
TGTGCCAGCAGCTCCCGGACTAGCGGGGGGAAGGGTGAGCAGTTCTTC
>TRBJ1-3|TRBV5-6|-|-
CASSFRGGRGSGNTIYF
TGTGCCAGCAGCTTTCGAGGGGGTCGAGGGTCTGGAAACACCATATATTTT
>TRBJ1-5|TRBV19|-|-
CASSISPHSNQPQHF
TGTGCCAGTAGTATTTCCCCCCATAGCAATCAGCCCCAGCATTTT